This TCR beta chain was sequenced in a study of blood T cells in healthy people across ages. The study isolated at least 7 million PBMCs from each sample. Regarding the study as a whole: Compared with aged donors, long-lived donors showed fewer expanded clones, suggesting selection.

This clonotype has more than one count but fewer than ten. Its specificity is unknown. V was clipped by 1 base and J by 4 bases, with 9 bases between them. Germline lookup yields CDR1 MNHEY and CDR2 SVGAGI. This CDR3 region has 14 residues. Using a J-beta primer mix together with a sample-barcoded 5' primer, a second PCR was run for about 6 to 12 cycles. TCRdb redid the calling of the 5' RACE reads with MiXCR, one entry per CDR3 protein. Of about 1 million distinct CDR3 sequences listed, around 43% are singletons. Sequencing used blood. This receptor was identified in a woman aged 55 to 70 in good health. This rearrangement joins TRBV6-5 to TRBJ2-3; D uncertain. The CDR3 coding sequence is TGTGCCAGCAGTTACTACCCTAGGGCAGATACGCAGTATTTT. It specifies CASSYYPRADTQYF.